This TCR beta chain was captured in a study of blood T cell repertoires in COVID-19. In the study overall: There were acute and convalescent COVID-19 samples, and they came from the United States, Italy and Spain. The analysed material was cDNA or gDNA that came from T cells, B-cell-depleted T cells, or PBMCs.

The V gene end was trimmed by 1 base and the J gene end by 7 bases; junction bases not matched to a gene: 6. Germline assignment: CDR1 KGHSH and CDR2 LQKENI. This CDR3 is 16 amino acids long. Authors' analysis steps: Quantification of nucleated cells was approximated via reference gene primer amplification. Some clones are missing from TCRdb's copy, which holds only in-frame ones; the method was immunoSEQ multiplex PCR. D and trimming come from the DNA, and the V and J calls and clone size come from that table. Of around 240,000 clones in the sample, 70% to 85% were seen once. The genes are TRBV18 and TRBJ1-5, with 11 nucleotides matching TRBD1. The sequencing sample was made of peripheral blood. The sequence was obtained from a woman aged 80 or older with acute or convalescent COVID-19. CDR3 coding DNA: TGTGCCAGCTCACCACAGGGACAGGGGGTGGAACAGCCCCAGCATTTT. It codes for CASSPQGQGVEQPQHF.